Each of the 26 T cell receptor beta chains below was sequenced from the same sample in a study of cytomegalovirus exposure and HLA in healthy donors. TCRdb keeps only in-frame clones here, not all; method: immunoSEQ multiplex PCR. The sample includes about 350,000 clones, 87% of them seen just once. Sequences were obtained from PBMCs. The receptors stem from a woman in her 30s in good health and CMV-seropositive.

The rearrangement joins TRBV15 to TRBJ1-5; TRBD1 agrees at 9 bases. Germline CDR1 LNHNV, CDR2 YYDKDF (reference sequence). This CDR3 has 14 residues. Trimming at V came to 8 bases and at J to 4 bases, leaving 6 bases not matched to a gene. The CDR3 nucleotides are TGTGCCACCCGGACAGGGGCCTTAAATCAGCCCCAGCATTTT. This translates into CATRTGALNQPQHF.

The chain combines TRBV27 with TRBJ2-5, with TRBD2 identical over 13 bases. The CDR3 has 15 amino acids. The V and J ends lost 5 bases and 4 bases, in that order; junction bases with no gene match: 4. Germline CDR1 reads MNHEY; CDR2 reads SMNVEV (reference sequence). The CDR3 DNA sequence: TGTGCCAGCAGTCCGACTAGCGGGAGGAGAGAGACCCAGTACTTC. Translation gives CASSPTSGRRETQYF.

V is TRBV2 and J is TRBJ2-1; possible D gene TRBD2, 6 bases. Germline V gene lookup returns CDR1 SNHLY and CDR2 FYNNEI. The CDR3 totals 15 residues. V lost 6 bases and J 1 base, leaving 13 bases between the germline ends. The DNA for the CDR3 is TGTGCCAGCAGGCGGGACCGCTCTTCCTACAATGAGCAGTTCTTC. Translated, it gives CASRRDRSSYNEQFF.

The V and J genes are TRBV28 and TRBJ2-7, with 7 bases that match TRBD2. Germline assignment: CDR1 MDHEN and CDR2 SYDVKM. This CDR3 is 14 amino acids long. V shed 7 bases and J 0 bases; nucleotides not matched to a gene: 6. The CDR3 spells CASTRTSDSYEQYF. CDR3 bases: TGTGCCAGCACAAGAACTAGCGACTCCTACGAGCAGTACTTC. Full variable domain (outside the CDR3, taken from reference TRBV28 and TRBJ2-7): DVKVTQSSRYLVKRTGEKVFLECVQDMDHENMFWYRQDPGLGLRLIYFSYDVKMKEKGDIPEGYSVSREKKERFSLILESASTNQTSMYLCASTRTSDSYEQYFGPGTRLTVT.

This sequence joins TRBV5-6 and TRBJ1-5; possible D gene TRBD1, 5 bases. Trimming pared 1 base from V and 7 bases from J, leaving 12 bases between. Germline lookup yields CDR1 SGHDT and CDR2 YYEEEE. The CDR3 totals 14 residues. DNA of the CDR3: TGTGCCAGCAGCTTGCAGGGTTTTGACCAGCCCCAGCATTTT. This encodes CASSLQGFDQPQHF.

The genes are TRBV11-2 and TRBJ1-1; perhaps TRBD1 as D (6 bases). There are 14 residues in the CDR3. Germline V gene sequence: CDR1 SGHAT, CDR2 FQNNGV. V gave up 1 base and J gave up 5 bases, with 11 bases separating them. For the CDR3, the DNA is TGTGCCAGCAGCTTAGCACAGGGTAAAACTGAAGCTTTCTTT. Residues: CASSLAQGKTEAFF. The full variable domain, in which reference TRBV11-2 and TRBJ1-1 provide the parts outside the CDR3, is EAGVAQSPRYKIIEKRQSVAFWCNPISGHATLYWYQQILGQGPKLLIQFQNNGVVDDSQLPKDRFSAERLKGVDSTLKIQPAKLEDSAVYLCASSLAQGKTEAFFGQGTRLTVV.

This clone was observed a single time. The chain is built from TRBV9 and TRBJ2-3; 8 bases line up with TRBD2. V lost 0 bases and J lost 6; bases outside the gene matches: 9. The CDR3 extends over 16 amino acids. Looked up from germline, CDR1 is SGDLS and CDR2 is YYNGEE. The CDR3 loop is CASSVGLAGVHDTQYF. The CDR3, as DNA: TGTGCCAGCAGCGTAGGTCTAGCGGGTGTTCACGATACGCAGTATTTT.

The chain couples TRBV9 to TRBJ2-7, with TRBD2 matching over 8 bases. The CDR3 runs to 15 residues. The V gene's germline CDR1 is SGDLS and CDR2 YYNGEE. Trimming removed 0 bases from V and 2 bases from J; junction bases left unmatched: 4. CDR3 protein: CASSVEAGDTYEQYF. The CDR3 DNA sequence: TGTGCCAGCAGCGTAGAAGCGGGGGACACCTACGAGCAGTACTTC.

The chain combines TRBV4-2 with TRBJ2-1; 7 nucleotides align to TRBD2. V dropped 4 bases and J dropped 2; count of bases not matched to a gene: 11. The CDR3 is 17 residues long. Germline CDR1 LGHNA, CDR2 YNFKEQ. CDR3 sequence (DNA): TGTGCCAGCAGCCCCGAAGGGAGGGACTACCCCTACAATGAGCAGTTCTTC. Its protein product is CASSPEGRDYPYNEQFF.

Worth noting for this clone: The same CDR3 arises from other DNA sequences in this sample as well. The J gene is TRBJ2-2, the V gene TRBV9; D perhaps matches TRBD2 (7 bases). Germline loops: CDR1 SGDLS, CDR2 YYNGEE. V lost 3 bases and J 2 bases, leaving 14 bases between the germline ends. CDR3 length equals 16 residues. DNA of the CDR3: TGTGCCAGCAGCGGGCCTCGGGGGGCTAACACCGGGGAGCTGTTTTTT. This codes for CASSGPRGANTGELFF.

The chain uses TRBV7-6 and TRBJ2-3, with D possibly TRBD2 on 6 matching bases. The CDR3 sequence is 12 residues long. Germline values: CDR1 SGHVS, CDR2 FNYEAQ. V dropped 4 bases and J dropped 11 bases, with 13 bases sitting between them. Written as DNA, the CDR3 is TGTGCCAGCAGCTCTGGGAGCGGGTTGCAGTATTTT. It codes for CASSSGSGLQYF.

The chain recombines TRBV7-8 with TRBJ1-2; the D is unclear. CDR3 length: 16 residues. V gave up 8 bases and J gave up 4 bases, with 23 bases separating them. Germline CDR1 is SGHVS and CDR2 is FQNEAQ. The CDR3 is CASDREVENRGYGYTF. The CDR3 bases are TGTGCCAGCGATAGAGAGGTAGAAAATCGGGGCTATGGCTACACCTTC.

The rearrangement joins TRBV6-1 to TRBJ1-5; a weak D match, TRBD1 (6 bases). This CDR3 comprises 16 residues. Germline V gene sequence: CDR1 MNHNS, CDR2 SASEGT. V lost 2 bases to trimming and J lost 3 bases, with 14 bases between them. This CDR3 reads CASSEIAGAHNQPQHF. The CDR3 DNA reads TGTGCCAGCAGTGAAATTGCAGGGGCCCACAATCAGCCCCAGCATTTT.

The chain recombines TRBV2 with TRBJ2-5; the D gene is possibly TRBD1 (6 bases). V lost 5 bases, J lost 1 base, and 14 bases lay in between. This CDR3 spans 15 amino acids. Germline loops: CDR1 SNHLY, CDR2 FYNNEI. CDR3 amino acids: CASSSGQTSQETQYF. The CDR3 nucleotides are TGTGCCAGCAGTTCCGGACAGACCAGCCAAGAGACCCAGTACTTC.

V is TRBV11-3 and J is TRBJ2-2, with D possibly matching TRBD2 (6 bases). Germline CDR1 and CDR2: SGHNT and YENEEA. V dropped 1 base and J dropped 7 bases, with 16 bases sitting between them. This CDR3 is 16 amino acids long. The DNA for the CDR3 is TGTGCCAGCAGCTTAGGTCGCGGGGCAAGGGGCGGGGAGCTGTTTTTT. As protein: CASSLGRGARGGELFF.

The chain recombines TRBV6-1 with TRBJ2-5; no firm D call. This CDR3 contains 14 residues. CDR1 and CDR2 (germline): MNHNS, SASEGT. V lost 1 base to trimming and J lost 2 bases, with 8 bases between them. The CDR3: CASSEGRIQETQYF. The DNA for the CDR3 is TGTGCCAGCAGTGAAGGACGGATACAAGAGACCCAGTACTTC.

The chain uses TRBV10-3 and TRBJ2-3; no firm D call. This CDR3 has 15 amino acids. CDR1 and CDR2 (germline): ENHRY, SYGVKD. V shed 0 bases and J shed 2 bases, with 9 bases lying between them. CDR3 loop: CAISESTSTTDTQYF. The CDR3 DNA follows: TGTGCCATCAGTGAGTCGACCTCCACCACAGATACGCAGTATTTT.

This clone was recorded once. The V call is TRBV7-2, the J call TRBJ2-5, with a possible D match to TRBD1 (6 bases). Per germline, CDR1 SGHTA and CDR2 FQGNSA. The CDR3 loop spans 14 amino acids. The ends were cut back, 1 base at V and 1 base at J, with 7 bases in the middle. The CDR3 loop reads CASSLGRGQETQYF. CDR3 nucleotide sequence: TGTGCCAGCAGCTTAGGCAGGGGCCAAGAGACCCAGTACTTC. Together with reference TRBV7-2 and TRBJ2-5, the CDR3 gives the full variable domain: GAGVSQSPSNKVTEKGKDVELRCDPISGHTALYWYRQSLGQGLEFLIYFQGNSAPDKSGLPSDRFSAERTGGSVSTLTIQRTQQEDSAVYLCASSLGRGQETQYFGPGTRLLVL.

The chain has TRBV7-9 and TRBJ1-1, with D unclear. The CDR3 is made up of 15 amino acids. V gave up 2 bases and J gave up 6 bases, with 16 bases separating them. Germline V gene lookup returns CDR1 SEHNR and CDR2 FQNEAQ (reference sequence). CDR3 amino acids: CASSLKSGTRPEAFF. DNA for the CDR3: TGTGCCAGCAGCTTAAAATCGGGAACCCGGCCTGAAGCTTTCTTT.

The table lists this clone with a few counts. The rearrangement uses TRBV7-8 and TRBJ2-7; unclear D gene. CDR1 is SGHVS and CDR2 is FQNEAQ in the germline V gene. The V end was cut by 0 bases, the J end by 2 bases, with 5 bases between. This CDR3 has 13 residues. CDR3 DNA: TGTGCCAGCAGCTTAGCGCAGACCTACGAGCAGTACTTC. Amino acids: CASSLAQTYEQYF.

The chain combines TRBV5-1 with TRBJ1-1, with 7 nucleotides matching TRBD1. The CDR3 is 15 residues long. Per the germline V gene, CDR1 is SGHRS and CDR2 is YFSETQ. With 4 bases clipped from V and 4 bases from J, the junction kept 10 bases outside the gene matches. For the CDR3, the DNA is TGCGCCAGCAGCCTGGTGGGGGGACAGTTCACTGAAGCTTTCTTT. It encodes CASSLVGGQFTEAFF.

This clone showed up just a few times. The chain employs TRBV11-2 and TRBJ1-6; D unclear. From germline, CDR1 is SGHAT and CDR2 FQNNGV. This CDR3 has 16 residues. The V end lost 7 bases, the J end lost 0 bases, and 13 bases lay between the germline ends. The CDR3 protein is CASKSAQSSYNSPLHF. The DNA for the CDR3 is TGTGCCAGCAAGTCAGCCCAGAGCTCCTATAATTCACCCCTCCACTTT.

V and J are TRBV5-1 and TRBJ2-7, with 7 bases that match TRBD2. V trimming: 2 bases; J trimming: 6 bases; junction bases outside the gene matches: 11. There are 15 residues in the CDR3. CDR1 and CDR2 (germline): SGHRS, YFSETQ. CDR3 amino acids: CASSFGAGEVSEQYF. The DNA of the CDR3 is TGCGCCAGCAGCTTCGGGGCGGGAGAGGTTAGCGAGCAGTACTTC. Full variable domain (remainder filled in from reference TRBV5-1 and TRBJ2-7): KAGVTQTPRYLIKTRGQQVTLSCSPISGHRSVSWYQQTPGQGLQFLFEYFSETQRNKGNFPGRFSGRQFSNSRSEMNVSTLELGDSALYLCASSFGAGEVSEQYFGPGTRLTVT.

The rearrangement links TRBV27 to TRBJ2-6; possibly TRBD1 for D (6 bases). The germline V gene encodes CDR1 MNHEY and CDR2 SMNVEV (reference sequence). Trimming shortened V by 4 bases and J by 1 base, and 11 bases separated the two germline ends. The CDR3 sequence is 16 residues long. The CDR3: CASSYYQGSGANVLTF. DNA for the CDR3: TGTGCCAGCAGTTACTACCAGGGGTCTGGGGCCAACGTCCTGACTTTC.

V is TRBV27 and J is TRBJ1-2; D call uncertain. CDR3 length equals 15 residues. V lost 1 base to trimming and J lost 4 bases, with 13 bases between them. Germline CDR1 reads MNHEY; CDR2 reads SMNVEV (reference sequence). The CDR3 loop is CASSLYGVSVYGYTF. CDR3 sequence (DNA): TGTGCCAGCAGTTTATATGGGGTGTCGGTCTATGGCTACACCTTC.

The chain is built from TRBV6-1 and TRBJ1-4; 9 nucleotides agree with TRBD1. The CDR3 length is 15 residues. Germline V CDR1 and CDR2: MNHNS, SASEGT. J lost 5 bases, V lost 6 bases, and 7 bases had no gene match. This CDR3 reads CASSIDRGKNEKLFF. The CDR3 nucleotides read TGTGCCAGCAGCATCGACAGGGGGAAGAATGAAAAACTGTTTTTT.